One TCR beta chain is described in this entry. Its antigen is unknown. For blood RNA, unsorted whole blood served as the source, and germline DNA was extracted too. The CDR3 runs 14 residues. Germline loops: CDR1 DFQATT, CDR2 SNEGSKA (reference sequence). V was pared by 3 bases and J by 7 bases, with 19 bases between. This entry belongs to a study of tumor-infiltrating lymphocytes in primary liver carcinoma. Study-level results: Against blood, tumors held a significantly higher top-250-clone fraction (p = 0.039).

With a constant-region primer, TCR beta cDNA was made from approximately 520 ng of total RNA. Modified slightly, ARM-PCR produced TCR beta libraries over three nested multiplex PCR rounds. The first two PCR rounds, around 10 cycles each, used TRBV1-TRBV30 forward primers and a C-beta reverse primer. TCRdb ran MiXCR on the multiplex PCR reads and lists one entry per CDR3 protein. The top ten hold about 17% of the sample, which has about 310,000 distinct CDR3 sequences, around 50% seen once. This sequence was found in a woman aged 25-40 years with primary liver carcinoma and hepatitis B virus infection. The sample taken for sequencing was peripheral blood. The V and J genes are TRBV20-1 and TRBJ2-7; tentatively, D is TRBD2 (5 bases). CDR3 sequence (DNA): TGCAGTGCTAGTTTACTGGCGGGTTTTAAGGAGCAGTACTTC. Protein product: CSASLLAGFKEQYF.